The entry below describes one T cell receptor beta chain. The data are from a study of T cell responses to AZD1222 COVID-19 vaccine. V lost 5 bases and J lost 7; bases outside the gene matches: 5. Germline lookup yields CDR1 KGHSH and CDR2 LQKENI. There are 12 residues in the CDR3. Method: immunoSEQ multiplex PCR; TCRdb's copy keeps in-frame clones and lacks some. The sample lists 80,000 or so clones, over 80% occurring once. The clonotype originates from an adult in good health. V is TRBV18 and J is TRBJ2-7, with 7 bases identical to TRBD1. The sample consisted of peripheral blood, taken on day 0 of MenACWY control vaccination. The CDR3 DNA reads TGTGCCAGCTCAGGGACACAGGGGGAGCAGTACTTC. It translates to CASSGTQGEQYF.